The sequence of this TCR beta chain was determined in a study of human T cells and chemical hapten exposure. From the RACE reads, TCRdb called clonotypes with MiXCR, one entry per CDR3 protein. The sample shows roughly 92,000 distinct CDR3 sequences, about an eighth of them seen only once. The V end lost 6 bases, the J end lost 3 bases, and 13 bases lay between the germline ends. The CDR3 is 14 residues long. The germline V gene has CDR1 MNHEY and CDR2 SVGEGT. Time point specified: patch test 2, 6 weeks after DPC sensitization. Treatment meaning: therapeutic diphenylcyclopropenone sensitization with weekly scalp DPC.

The chain carries TRBV6-2 or TRBV6-3 and TRBJ2-3; D possibly corresponds to TRBD2 (6 bases). This receptor was obtained from a middle-aged woman with alopecia areata. Some clones in this sample may be carry-over from other donors' samples. The sample here was whole blood, taken in connection with sensitization to the hapten diphenylcyclopropenone (DPC). In nucleotides, the CDR3 is TGTGCCAGCAGAGCCCCCCGGGGGACAGATACGCAGTATTTT. The encoded protein is CASRAPRGTDTQYF.